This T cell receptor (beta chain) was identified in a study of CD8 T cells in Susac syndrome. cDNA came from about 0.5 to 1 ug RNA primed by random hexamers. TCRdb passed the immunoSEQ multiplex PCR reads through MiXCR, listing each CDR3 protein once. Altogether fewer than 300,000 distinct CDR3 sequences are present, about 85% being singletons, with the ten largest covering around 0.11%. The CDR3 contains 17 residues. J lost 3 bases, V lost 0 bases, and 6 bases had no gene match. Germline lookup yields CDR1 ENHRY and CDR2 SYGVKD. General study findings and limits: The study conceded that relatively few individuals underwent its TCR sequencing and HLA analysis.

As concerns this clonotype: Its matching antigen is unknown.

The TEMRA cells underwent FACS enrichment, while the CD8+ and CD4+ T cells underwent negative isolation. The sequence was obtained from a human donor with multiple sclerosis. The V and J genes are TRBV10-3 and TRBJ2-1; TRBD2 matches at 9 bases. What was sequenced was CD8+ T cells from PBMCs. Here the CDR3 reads CAISESGGTSRYNEQFF. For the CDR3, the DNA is TGTGCCATCAGTGAGTCGGGGGGGACTAGCCGCTACAATGAGCAGTTCTTC.